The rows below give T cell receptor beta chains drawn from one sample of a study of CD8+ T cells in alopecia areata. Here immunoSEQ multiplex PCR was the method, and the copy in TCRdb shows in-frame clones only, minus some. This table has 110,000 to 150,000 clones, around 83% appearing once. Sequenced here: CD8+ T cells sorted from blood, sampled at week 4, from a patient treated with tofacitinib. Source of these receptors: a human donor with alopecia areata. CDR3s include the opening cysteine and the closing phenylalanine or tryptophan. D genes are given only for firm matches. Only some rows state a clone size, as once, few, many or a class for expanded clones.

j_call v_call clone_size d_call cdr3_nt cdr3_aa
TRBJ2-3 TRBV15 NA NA TGTGCCACCAGCACCCCCACAGATACGCAGTATTTT CATSTPTDTQYF
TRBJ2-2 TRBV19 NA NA TGTGCCAGTATGATGTTAACAGATGCGACCGGGGAGCTGTTTTTT CASMMLTDATGELFF
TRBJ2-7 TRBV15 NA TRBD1 TGTGCCACCAGCAGCTTCCTACAAGGGACAGGGGGCCACGAGCAGTACTTC CATSSFLQGTGGHEQYF
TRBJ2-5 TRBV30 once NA TGTGCCTGGGACATTCAGGGTTACCAGTACTTC CAWDIQGYQYF
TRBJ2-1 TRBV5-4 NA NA TGTGCCAGCAGCTTGTTGCAATTTTACGGGAATGAGCAGTTCTTC CASSLLQFYGNEQFF
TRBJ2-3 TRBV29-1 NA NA TGCAGCGGCTCGGAGTTGGACACAGATACGCAGTATTTT CSGSELDTDTQYF
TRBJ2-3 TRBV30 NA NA TGTGCCTGGAGTCCCCCGGGGAGCAGCACAGATACGCAGTATTTT CAWSPPGSSTDTQYF
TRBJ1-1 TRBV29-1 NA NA TGCAGCGTTTTCAGTGGGGCGAGGACTGAAGCTTTCTTT CSVFSGARTEAFF
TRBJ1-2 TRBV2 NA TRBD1 TGTGCCAGCAGTGTGGGACAGGCCGATGAAGGCTACACCTTC CASSVGQADEGYTF
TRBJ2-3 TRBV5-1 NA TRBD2 TGCGCCAGCAGCCAAGGGACTAGCGGCTCAGATACGCAGTATTTT CASSQGTSGSDTQYF
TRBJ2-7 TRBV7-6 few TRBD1 TGTGCCAGCAGCCCGACAGGGGGCTACGAGCAGTACTTC CASSPTGGYEQYF
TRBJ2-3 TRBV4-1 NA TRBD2 TGCGCCAGCAGCCAAGAGGGGGTTAGCGGGAGAATAGATACGCAGTATTTT CASSQEGVSGRIDTQYF
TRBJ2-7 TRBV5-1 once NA TGCGCCAGCAGCTTGGGAAGGGGAATCGACGAGCAGTACTTC CASSLGRGIDEQYF
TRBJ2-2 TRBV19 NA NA TGTGCCAGTAGACAGAAGGTTTGGAGGTTAAGGGGGTACACCGGGGAGCTGTTTTTT CASRQKVWRLRGYTGELFF
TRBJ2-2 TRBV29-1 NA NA TGCAGCGTTGCCGAGCCTCTAGGCACCGGGGAGCTGTTTTTT CSVAEPLGTGELFF
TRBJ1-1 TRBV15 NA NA TGTGCCACCAGCAGAGGTGCAGAGACCGCTGAAGCTTTCTTT CATSRGAETAEAFF
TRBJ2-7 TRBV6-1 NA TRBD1 TGTGCCAGCAGTCCCCGGACAGGTCCCTACGAGCAGTACTTC CASSPRTGPYEQYF
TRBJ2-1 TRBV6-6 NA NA TGTGCCAGCAGTTACTCCGGACCGAGGGAGCAGTTCTTC CASSYSGPREQFF
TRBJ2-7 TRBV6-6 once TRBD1 TGTGCCAGCAGTTACTCAGTAGCAGGGGGCTACTTCGAGCAGTACTTC CASSYSVAGGYFEQYF
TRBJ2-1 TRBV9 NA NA TGTGCCAGCAGCCCCGGCGGTAGCTTGCATGAGCAGTTCTTC CASSPGGSLHEQFF
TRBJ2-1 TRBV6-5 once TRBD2 TGTGCCAGCATCCTCACTAGCGGGGCCTACAATGAGCAGTTCTTC CASILTSGAYNEQFF
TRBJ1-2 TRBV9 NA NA TGTGCCAGTATGGGAGGGCTTAGGCATGGCTACACCTTC CASMGGLRHGYTF
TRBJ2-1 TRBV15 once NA TGTGCCACCAGCGGGACGGGGTACTCCTACAATGAGCAGTTCTTC CATSGTGYSYNEQFF
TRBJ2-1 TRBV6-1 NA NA TGTGCCAGCAGTTCTGCCAGGGCGAATGAGCAGTTCTTC CASSSARANEQFF
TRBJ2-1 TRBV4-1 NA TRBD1 TGCGCCAGCAGCTCACCCGGGACAGGGTGGAATGAGCAGTTCTTC CASSSPGTGWNEQFF